This entry lists 23 T cell receptor beta chains sequenced from one sample in a study of CD8+ T cells in alopecia areata (dated by TCRdb to the late 2010s). Libraries were prepared through the immunoSEQ multiplex PCR assay. To provide template for TCR sequencing, every sample had RNA extracted and reverse transcribed into cDNA. TCRdb re-hosts the immuneACCESS table, in-frame sequences only. Its copies lack some clones; in the studies checked, an unresolved V gene accounts for under half of them, and the cause for the rest is not known. Within this sample are 120,000 or so clones, with approximately 47% of them counted one time only. The top ten constitute under 12% of the sample. The sequenced material came from NKG2D-low CD8+ T cells sorted from blood. What this sample's cell subset or site label stands for: sorted CD8+ NKG2D-low blood T cells. These receptors all stem from a human donor with alopecia areata.

The chain's CDR3 is CSVVPSGRDTQYF. CDR3 nucleotide sequence: TGCAGCGTTGTGCCTAGCGGGAGAGATACGCAGTATTTT. The genes are TRBV29-1 and TRBJ2-3; 10 bases fit TRBD2. Germline lookup yields CDR1 SQVTM and CDR2 ANQGSEA. Unmatched junction bases numbered 3, after V lost 4 bases and J lost 5 bases. CDR3 size: 13 residues.

CDR3 coding DNA: TGTGCCAGCAGTTTAGGCACCGGGGAGCTGTTTTTT. It yields the protein CASSLGTGELFF. This chain connects TRBV27 to TRBJ2-2; D uncertain. This CDR3 comprises 12 residues. The germline V gene has CDR1 MNHEY and CDR2 SMNVEV (reference sequence). The ends were cut back, 2 bases at V and 4 bases at J, with 2 bases in the middle.

The chain recombines TRBV27 with TRBJ2-5, with D perhaps matching TRBD1 (6 bases). V shed 4 bases and J shed 4 bases, with 10 bases lying between them. Germline V gene lookup returns CDR1 MNHEY and CDR2 SMNVEV (reference sequence). CDR3 length: 13 residues. CDR3 in amino acids: CASSSRGGETQYF. In DNA form, the CDR3 reads TGTGCCAGCAGTTCACGAGGGGGAGAGACCCAGTACTTC.

This clone was counted a few times. V is TRBV28 and J is TRBJ2-2, with D tentatively TRBD1 (6 bases). The CDR3 loop spans 14 amino acids. The V end was cut by 7 bases, the J end by 3 bases, with 12 bases between. Per the germline V gene, CDR1 is MDHEN and CDR2 is SYDVKM. This CDR3 is CASNLQGYTGELFF. CDR3 coding DNA: TGTGCCAGCAACCTACAGGGATACACCGGGGAGCTGTTTTTT. The variable domain in full, completed from reference TRBV28 and TRBJ2-2, reads DVKVTQSSRYLVKRTGEKVFLECVQDMDHENMFWYRQDPGLGLRLIYFSYDVKMKEKGDIPEGYSVSREKKERFSLILESASTNQTSMYLCASNLQGYTGELFFGEGSRLTVL.

V is TRBV7-9 and J is TRBJ1-6; no reliable D call. V lost 1 base to trimming and J lost 5 bases, with 9 bases between them. Per the germline V gene, CDR1 is SEHNR and CDR2 is FQNEAQ (reference sequence). The length of the CDR3 is 15 residues. CDR3 sequence: CASSLGVRDNSPLHF. In DNA form, the CDR3 reads TGTGCCAGCAGCTTAGGAGTGAGGGATAATTCACCCCTCCACTTT.

The table lists this clone with a count of one. This chain joins TRBV29-1 and TRBJ1-2; D is unclear. V was trimmed by 1 base and J by 3 bases, leaving 6 bases between them. Germline CDR1 SQVTM, CDR2 ANQGSEA. The CDR3 is made up of 12 amino acids. This CDR3 reads CSVEGSDYGYTF. CDR3 sequence (DNA): TGCAGCGTTGAAGGATCCGACTATGGCTACACCTTC. The full variable domain, in which reference TRBV29-1 and TRBJ1-2 provide the parts outside the CDR3, is SAVISQKPSRDICQRGTSLTIQCQVDSQVTMMFWYRQQPGQSLTLIATANQGSEATYESGFVIDKFPISRPNLTFSTLTVSNMSPEDSSIYLCSVEGSDYGYTFGSGTRLTVV.

The chain employs TRBV2 and TRBJ2-7; D is unclear. V was trimmed by 4 bases and J by 6 bases, leaving 4 bases between them. Germline assignment: CDR1 SNHLY and CDR2 FYNNEI. The CDR3 is 10 residues long. The CDR3 nucleotides are TGTGCCAGCAGTGGAATCGAGCAGTACTTC. Residues: CASSGIEQYF.

The V and J genes are TRBV4-2 and TRBJ2-7; no clear D. There are 12 residues in the CDR3. V shed 4 bases and J shed 5 bases, with 9 bases lying between them. Germline-derived CDR1 and CDR2 are LGHNA and YNFKEQ. The CDR3 loop is CASSLTRNEQYF. The CDR3 DNA reads TGTGCCAGCAGCCTAACGCGGAACGAGCAGTACTTC.

As DNA, the CDR3 is TGTGCCAGCAGTCCGCTGCAGCGAGAGATGCCTGAGACCCAGTACTTC. It codes for CASSPLQREMPETQYF. The chain couples TRBV28 to TRBJ2-5; the D is unclear. This CDR3 is 16 amino acids long. Trimming took off 5 bases at V and 5 bases at J, with 21 bases between the two ends. CDR1 is MDHEN, CDR2 SYDVKM, per germline.

The chain recombines TRBV29-1 with TRBJ1-1; maybe TRBD1 (6 bases). The germline V gene encodes CDR1 SQVTM and CDR2 ANQGSEA. V dropped 4 bases and J dropped 1 base, with 7 bases sitting between them. This CDR3 is 12 amino acids long. This chain's CDR3 is CSVVQGNTEAFF. As DNA, the CDR3 is TGCAGCGTTGTACAGGGGAACACTGAAGCTTTCTTT.

The chain has TRBV28 and TRBJ2-5, with D unclear. CDR1 and CDR2 from the germline V gene are MDHEN and SYDVKM. V dropped 3 bases and J dropped 5 bases, with 7 bases sitting between them. This CDR3 region has 12 residues. This CDR3 is CASSFQVETQYF. The CDR3 DNA reads as TGTGCCAGCAGTTTCCAGGTTGAGACCCAGTACTTC.

There are a few counts of this clone. This chain joins TRBV29-1 and TRBJ2-3; D possibly corresponds to TRBD2 (6 bases). Germline CDR1 SQVTM, CDR2 ANQGSEA. Between the trimmed V and J ends, which lost 6 bases and 2 bases, there was a span of 18 bases. The CDR3 runs 15 residues. The CDR3 spells CSVHRRDSYTDTQYF. DNA for the CDR3: TGCAGCGTACACCGGCGGGATTCCTACACAGATACGCAGTATTTT.

V gene TRBV29-1 combines with J gene TRBJ2-2; 8 nucleotides agree with TRBD2. The length of the CDR3 is 13 residues. V dropped 5 bases and J dropped 3; count of bases not matched to a gene: 2. CDR1 SQVTM and CDR2 ANQGSEA come from the germline V gene. In DNA, the CDR3 is TGCAGCGTTCCGGGGGGGGACACCGGGGAGCTGTTTTTT. It is translated as CSVPGGDTGELFF.

This clone was detected a few times. The V call is TRBV29-1, the J call TRBJ2-7; 8 nucleotides align to TRBD1. The CDR3 extends over 14 amino acids. V lost 6 bases to trimming and J lost 0 bases; unmatched junction nucleotides: 7. CDR1 is SQVTM, CDR2 ANQGSEA, per germline. The CDR3 is CSVTRDRNSYEQYF. The CDR3 nucleotides read TGCAGCGTGACCCGGGACAGGAACTCCTACGAGCAGTACTTC.

The chain links TRBV9 to TRBJ2-5; D uncertain. The V and J ends lost 0 bases and 5 bases respectively, with 11 bases between them. Germline CDR1 is SGDLS and CDR2 is YYNGEE. CDR3 size: 14 residues. The CDR3, as DNA: TGTGCCAGCAGCGTAGGTTCTAGTGGGGAGACCCAGTACTTC. Its protein is CASSVGSSGETQYF. Looking up the rest from reference TRBV9 and TRBJ2-5 gives the full variable domain: DSGVTQTPKHLITATGQRVTLRCSPRSGDLSVYWYQQSLDQGLQFLIQYYNGEERAKGNILERFSAQQFPDLHSELNLSSLELGDSALYFCASSVGSSGETQYFGPGTRLLVL.

The chain recombines TRBV29-1 with TRBJ2-6; TRBD1 matches 9 bases. CDR3 length equals 17 residues. Unmatched junction bases numbered 9, after V lost 6 bases and J lost 0 bases. Per germline, CDR1 SQVTM and CDR2 ANQGSEA. The CDR3 loop reads CSVADRGTFSGANVLTF. The CDR3 nucleotides read TGCAGCGTAGCGGACAGGGGAACATTCTCTGGGGCCAACGTCCTGACTTTC.

This clone was recorded a few times. V and J are TRBV29-1 and TRBJ2-7, with D hard to call. CDR1 SQVTM and CDR2 ANQGSEA come from the germline V gene. V gave up 1 base and J gave up 2 bases, with 15 bases separating them. The CDR3 loop spans 15 amino acids. This chain's CDR3 is CSVEGLGQAPYEQYF. The CDR3 region has the DNA TGCAGCGTTGAAGGTCTGGGTCAGGCCCCCTACGAGCAGTACTTC.

The gene calls are TRBV11-2 and TRBJ2-1; D possibly corresponds to TRBD1 (6 bases). In germline, CDR1 is SGHAT, CDR2 FQNNGV. The length of the CDR3 is 17 residues. V shed 1 base and J shed 1 base, with 14 bases lying between them. CDR3: CASSLAVWGPSYNEQFF. For the CDR3, the DNA is TGTGCCAGCAGCTTAGCCGTGTGGGGGCCTTCCTACAATGAGCAGTTCTTC.

V is TRBV6-1 and J is TRBJ2-5; TRBD1 matches at 8 bases. Looked up from germline, CDR1 is MNHNS and CDR2 is SASEGT. The CDR3 is 15 residues long. Trimming removed 5 bases from V and 2 bases from J; junction bases left unmatched: 7. The CDR3: CASSPSGQEQETQYF. The CDR3 nucleotides are TGTGCCAGCAGTCCCTCGGGACAGGAGCAAGAGACCCAGTACTTC.

The chain has TRBV2 and TRBJ2-1, with D perhaps matching TRBD1 (6 bases). Germline values: CDR1 SNHLY, CDR2 FYNNEI. CDR3 size: 12 residues. Trimming pared 4 bases from V and 10 bases from J, leaving 11 bases between. CDR3 coding DNA: TGTGCCAGCAGTGGGCCCGGGACAGAGCAGTTCTTC. Its translation is CASSGPGTEQFF.

The genes are TRBV30 and TRBJ1-1; D call uncertain. CDR3 size: 12 residues. With 4 bases removed from V and 4 bases from J, the gap between germline ends came to 10 bases. Germline V lookup: CDR1 GTSNPN, CDR2 SVGIG (reference sequence). Written as DNA, the CDR3 is TGTGCCTGGAAGGGCAGTTCCACTGAAGCTTTCTTT. This gives the protein CAWKGSSTEAFF.

This chain joins TRBV7-9 and TRBJ2-2, with unresolved D. The CDR3 sequence is 16 residues long. The germline V and J ends were trimmed by 4 bases and 0 bases, with 12 bases remaining between them. The germline CDR1 and CDR2 sequences are SEHNR and FQNEAQ (reference sequence). CDR3 residues: CASSSIPPTNTGELFF. For the CDR3, the DNA is TGTGCCAGCAGCTCTATTCCCCCAACGAACACCGGGGAGCTGTTTTTT.

This sequence joins TRBV27 and TRBJ2-7; D not certain. The CDR3 consists of 13 residues. V lost 1 base, J lost 1 base, and 5 bases lay in between. Germline CDR1 is MNHEY and CDR2 is SMNVEV (reference sequence). The CDR3 nucleotides are TGTGCCAGCAGTTTATTTGCGTCCTACGAGCAGTACTTC. It encodes CASSLFASYEQYF.